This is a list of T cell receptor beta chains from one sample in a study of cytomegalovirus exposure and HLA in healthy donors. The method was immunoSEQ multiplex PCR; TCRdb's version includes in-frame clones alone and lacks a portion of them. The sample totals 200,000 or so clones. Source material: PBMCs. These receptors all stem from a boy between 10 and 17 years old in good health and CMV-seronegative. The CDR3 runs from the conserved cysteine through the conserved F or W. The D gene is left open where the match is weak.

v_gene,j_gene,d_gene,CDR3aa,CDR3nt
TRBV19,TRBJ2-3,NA,CASSIPGGTDTQYF,TGTGCCAGTAGTATACCCGGGGGCACAGATACGCAGTATTTT
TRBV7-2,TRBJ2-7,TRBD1,CASSPHRGPYEQYF,TGTGCCAGCAGCCCCCACAGGGGACCCTACGAGCAGTACTTC
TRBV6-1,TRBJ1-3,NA,CASSAGHHSGNTIYF,TGTGCCAGCAGTGCCGGACACCACTCTGGAAACACCATATATTTT
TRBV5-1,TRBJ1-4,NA,CASSLSSGGADEKLFF,TGCGCCAGCAGCTTGAGTTCTGGGGGCGCGGATGAAAAACTGTTTTTT
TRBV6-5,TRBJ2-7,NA,CASSSRGGGYEQYF,TGTGCCAGCAGTTCACGGGGTGGAGGCTACGAGCAGTACTTC
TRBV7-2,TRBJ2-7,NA,CASSSTQGGSGEQYF,TGTGCCAGCAGCTCTACCCAGGGGGGTTCGGGCGAGCAGTACTTC
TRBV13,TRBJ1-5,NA,CASSAAGQPQHF,TGTGCCAGCAGCGCGGCGGGTCAGCCCCAGCATTTT
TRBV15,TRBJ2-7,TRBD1,CATSTGGTYEQYF,TGTGCCACCTCGACAGGGGGAACCTACGAGCAGTACTTC
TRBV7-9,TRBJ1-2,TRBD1,CASNPGGPSYGYTF,TGTGCCAGCAATCCAGGGGGCCCCAGCTATGGCTACACCTTC
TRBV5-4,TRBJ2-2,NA,CASSLGVTNTGELFF,TGTGCCAGCAGCTTAGGAGTGACGAACACCGGGGAGCTGTTTTTT
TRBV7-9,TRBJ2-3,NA,CASRPYRAFTRTDTQYF,TGTGCCAGCAGGCCTTACAGGGCGTTTACGCGCACAGATACGCAGTATTTT
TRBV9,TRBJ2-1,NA,CASSVRQSSYNEQFF,TGTGCCAGCAGCGTGAGGCAGAGCTCCTACAATGAGCAGTTCTTC
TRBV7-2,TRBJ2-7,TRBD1,CASSLVWDSKDEQYF,TGTGCCAGCAGCTTAGTGTGGGACAGCAAGGACGAGCAGTACTTC
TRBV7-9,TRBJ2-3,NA,CASTNPGPGTDTQYF,TGTGCCAGCACCAACCCAGGTCCGGGGACAGATACGCAGTATTTT
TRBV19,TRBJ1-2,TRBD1,CASSIGTGLGGYTF,TGTGCCAGTAGTATCGGGACAGGGCTAGGTGGCTACACCTTC
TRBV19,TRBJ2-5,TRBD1,CASSRDRGVQETQYF,TGTGCCAGTAGCCGAGACAGGGGTGTACAAGAGACCCAGTACTTC
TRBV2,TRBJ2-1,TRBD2,CASSVGGGYNEQFF,TGTGCCAGCAGTGTGGGGGGGGGCTACAATGAGCAGTTCTTC
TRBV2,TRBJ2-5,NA,CASRNGVQETQYF,TGTGCCAGCAGAAACGGGGTCCAAGAGACCCAGTACTTC
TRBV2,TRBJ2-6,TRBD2,CASKASGGAGANVLTF,TGTGCCAGCAAGGCTAGCGGGGGGGCTGGGGCCAACGTCCTGACTTTC
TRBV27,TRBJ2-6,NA,CASSSRSGANVLTF,TGTGCCAGCAGTTCCCGCAGTGGGGCCAACGTCCTGACTTTC
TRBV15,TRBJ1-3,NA,CATSREDTSGNTIYF,TGTGCCACCAGCAGAGAGGACACCTCTGGAAACACCATATATTTT
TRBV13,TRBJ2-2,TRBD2,CASSLRGEWTGELFF,TGTGCCAGCAGCCTTCGGGGGGAGTGGACCGGGGAGCTGTTTTTT
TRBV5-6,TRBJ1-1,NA,CASSSGHMNTEAFF,TGTGCCAGCAGCTCGGGACACATGAACACTGAAGCTTTCTTT